This T cell receptor beta chain comes out of a study of blood T cell repertoires in COVID-19. Study details: The United States, Italy and Spain were the sources of the acute and convalescent COVID-19 samples. In each case, the material was cDNA or gDNA derived from T cells, B-cell-depleted T cells, or PBMCs.

The CDR3 loop spans 12 amino acids. The V gene lost 5 bases and the J gene lost 7 bases, with 6 bases spanning the gap. Germline CDR1 SGHTA, CDR2 FQGNSA. Original analysis: Amplifying reference gene primers gave estimates of nucleated cell counts. TCRdb keeps only in-frame clones here, not all; method: immunoSEQ multiplex PCR. Clone size and V and J calls were adopted from that table, with D and trimming inferred from the DNA. The sample lists about 77,000 clones; roughly three quarters were seen once. The rearrangement uses TRBV7-2 and TRBJ1-6; no reliable D call. Sequencing was done on a sample of peripheral blood. This clonotype originated in a man aged 70-80 years with active or convalescent COVID-19. The CDR3 DNA is TGTGCCAGCAGCGTCCAGAATTCACCCCTCCACTTT. It encodes CASSVQNSPLHF. The full variable domain, with the rest looked up from reference TRBV7-2 and TRBJ1-6, is GAGVSQSPSNKVTEKGKDVELRCDPISGHTALYWYRQSLGQGLEFLIYFQGNSAPDKSGLPSDRFSAERTGGSVSTLTIQRTQQEDSAVYLCASSVQNSPLHFGNGTRLTVT.